Listed below are T cell receptor beta chains from one sample, sequenced in a study of blood T cells in healthy people across ages. Using its own MiXCR run on the 5' RACE reads, TCRdb lists one record per CDR3 protein. The data hold approximately 780,000 distinct CDR3 sequences, with roughly 24% observed a single time. This same sample was also part of a study on T cells of mothers and their children.

The sample was blood. Every receptor here comes from a boy aged 5 to 17 in good health. Both conserved end residues are part of each CDR3. The D gene is left open where the match is weak.

D gene	V gene	J gene	CDR3 protein
-	TRBV18	TRBJ2-5	CASSPPTGSQYF
-	TRBV2	TRBJ1-5	CASSEAGQGRQPQHF
TRBD1	TRBV29-1	TRBJ2-3	CSVGDRAGSTDTQYF
-	TRBV21-1	TRBJ2-7	CASSKGTGDYEQYF
-	TRBV2	TRBJ1-2	CASKGEGRIYGYTF
-	TRBV12-3/TRBV12-4	-	CASSDRLGQFF
-	TRBV4-1	TRBJ2-1	CASSQGFLARDYNEQFF
-	TRBV6-6	TRBJ2-3	CASSSPSAGSSTDTQYF
-	TRBV21-1	TRBJ2-3	CASSKEEGHTDTQYF
TRBD1	TRBV5-1	TRBJ1-1	CASSTEGQGNTEAFF
TRBD1	TRBV5-1	TRBJ2-1	CASSFRDSDNEQFF
TRBD1	TRBV4-1	TRBJ1-4	CASTRLGTGFEKLFF
-	TRBV5-4	TRBJ1-4	CASSLDRAYGEKLFF
-	TRBV11-2	TRBJ2-2	CARNRDNNTGELFF
-	TRBV2	TRBJ2-2	CASSEVPNTGELFF
-	TRBV7-9	TRBJ2-7	CASSLGSGPLSYEQYF
-	TRBV5-1	TRBJ2-1	CASSLGTGTYKEQFF
-	TRBV18	TRBJ2-1	CASSTQVNEQFF
TRBD1	TRBV7-3	TRBJ2-6	CASSSPPGTGGSGANVLTF
-	TRBV25-1	TRBJ2-2	CASSDSRQVMGTGELFF